Below, 11 T cell receptor beta chains from the same sample are listed, as sequenced in a study of cytomegalovirus exposure and HLA in healthy donors. Primers included in the PCR were 60 Vbeta and 13 Jbeta primers. Sequencing was performed with immunoSEQ multiplex PCR; in TCRdb, only in-frame clones are kept and a portion is missing. The table for this sample gives around 53,000 clones. Sample: PBMCs. These receptors were obtained from a man in his late teens or twenties in good health and CMV-seropositive.

The gene calls are TRBV9 and TRBJ2-3, with 7 bases identical to TRBD2. The CDR3 extends over 20 amino acids. Trimming cost V 0 bases and J 0 bases; bases outside gene matches: 16. The V gene's germline CDR1 is SGDLS and CDR2 YYNGEE. The CDR3 protein is CASSVALRTRGKRSTDTQYF. CDR3 DNA sequence: TGTGCCAGCAGCGTAGCTCTCAGGACTAGAGGCAAACGGAGCACAGATACGCAGTATTTT.

This chain joins TRBV19 and TRBJ1-2, with 7 positions matching TRBD1. The germline V gene has CDR1 LNHDA and CDR2 SQIVND (reference sequence). The CDR3 runs to 13 residues. V lost 9 bases to trimming and J lost 3 bases; unmatched junction nucleotides: 7. The CDR3 region has the DNA TGTGCCAGCCGGACAGGCGGGGACTATGGCTACACCTTC. Translated: CASRTGGDYGYTF.

The chain joins TRBV4-2 to TRBJ2-5, with TRBD1 identical over 7 bases. This CDR3 is 16 amino acids long. V gave up 0 bases and J gave up 3 bases; unmatched junction bases: 7. Germline CDR1 is LGHNA and CDR2 is YNFKEQ. The CDR3 spells CASSQDSPGGEETQYF. The DNA of the CDR3 is TGTGCCAGCAGCCAAGATTCGCCAGGGGGTGAAGAGACCCAGTACTTC.

V and J are TRBV19 and TRBJ2-5; possible D gene TRBD1, 5 bases. The CDR3 is 11 residues long. CDR1 is LNHDA and CDR2 is SQIVND in the germline V gene (reference sequence). With 9 bases removed from V and 4 bases from J, the gap between germline ends came to 9 bases. This chain's CDR3 is CASQGPETQYF. The DNA of the CDR3 is TGTGCCAGCCAGGGTCCAGAGACCCAGTACTTC.

J is TRBJ2-5 and V is TRBV6-5; D might be TRBD1 (6 bases). The germline gives CDR1 MNHEY, CDR2 SVGAGI. V was shortened by 2 bases and J by 4 bases, with 11 bases between the two germline ends. This CDR3 is built from 14 residues. For the CDR3, the DNA is TGTGCCAGCAGTTACGGGGACAAAGGAGAGACCCAGTACTTC. Translated: CASSYGDKGETQYF.

The chain couples TRBV5-5 to TRBJ2-7, with TRBD1 matching 9 bases. Germline-derived CDR1 and CDR2 are SGHKS and YYEKEE (reference sequence). The CDR3 is 15 residues long. Germline trimming cut 4 bases from V and 2 bases from J; bases unmatched to any gene: 7. The CDR3 DNA is TGTGCCAGCAGCAGGGACAGGGCTGCACCCTACGAGCAGTACTTC. It specifies CASSRDRAAPYEQYF.

The chain uses TRBV9 and TRBJ2-4; D is undetermined. The CDR3 sequence is 17 residues long. Trimming stripped 0 bases from V and 1 base from J, with 14 bases between. In germline, CDR1 is SGDLS, CDR2 YYNGEE. The CDR3 is CASSVGHPLQAKNIQYF. DNA of the CDR3: TGTGCCAGCAGCGTAGGCCACCCTTTGCAGGCCAAAAACATTCAGTACTTC.

The V and J genes are TRBV19 and TRBJ1-1; possible D gene TRBD1, 5 bases. CDR1 is LNHDA, CDR2 SQIVND, per germline (reference sequence). The V end was cut by 6 bases, the J end by 3 bases, with 8 bases between. This CDR3 has 12 residues. CDR3 in DNA: TGTGCCAGTAGACAGGTCGACACTGAAGCTTTCTTT. Its translation is CASRQVDTEAFF.

This chain joins TRBV7-8 and TRBJ2-1; weak D call: TRBD2 (6 bases). Germline values: CDR1 SGHVS, CDR2 FQNEAQ. This CDR3 contains 16 residues. The V end was cut by 1 base, the J end by 2 bases, with 12 bases between. CDR3 amino acids: CASSLGVGGPYNEQFF. The CDR3 region has the DNA TGTGCCAGCAGCTTAGGAGTCGGGGGTCCCTACAATGAGCAGTTCTTC. The entire variable domain, with the rest obtained from reference TRBV7-8 and TRBJ2-1, is as follows: GAGVSQSPRYKVAKRGQDVALRCDPISGHVSLFWYQQALGQGPEFLTYFQNEAQLDKSGLPSDRFFAERPEGSVSTLKIQRTQQEDSAVYLCASSLGVGGPYNEQFFGPGTRLTVL.

The rearrangement uses TRBV5-1 and TRBJ2-7, with D perhaps matching TRBD2 (6 bases). Germline V gene lookup returns CDR1 SGHRS and CDR2 YFSETQ. The CDR3 is 13 amino acids. V lost 7 bases and J 5 bases, leaving 16 bases between the germline ends. CDR3 DNA: TGCGCCAGCGCGGAGACCTGGAGGGACGAGCAGTACTTC. Translated: CASAETWRDEQYF. The full variable domain, with the rest looked up from reference TRBV5-1 and TRBJ2-7, is KAGVTQTPRYLIKTRGQQVTLSCSPISGHRSVSWYQQTPGQGLQFLFEYFSETQRNKGNFPGRFSGRQFSNSRSEMNVSTLELGDSALYLCASAETWRDEQYFGPGTRLTVT.

The rearrangement uses TRBV7-6 and TRBJ2-5; 9 bases fit TRBD2. Gene TRBJ2-7 matches the end of the DNA better, so the J call may be wrong. Germline lookup yields CDR1 SGHVS and CDR2 FNYEAQ. The CDR3 covers 14 residues. CDR3 DNA: TGTGCCAGCAGCTTAGGCGGGAGGGCCTACGAGCAGTACTTC. Protein: CASSLGGRAYEQYF.